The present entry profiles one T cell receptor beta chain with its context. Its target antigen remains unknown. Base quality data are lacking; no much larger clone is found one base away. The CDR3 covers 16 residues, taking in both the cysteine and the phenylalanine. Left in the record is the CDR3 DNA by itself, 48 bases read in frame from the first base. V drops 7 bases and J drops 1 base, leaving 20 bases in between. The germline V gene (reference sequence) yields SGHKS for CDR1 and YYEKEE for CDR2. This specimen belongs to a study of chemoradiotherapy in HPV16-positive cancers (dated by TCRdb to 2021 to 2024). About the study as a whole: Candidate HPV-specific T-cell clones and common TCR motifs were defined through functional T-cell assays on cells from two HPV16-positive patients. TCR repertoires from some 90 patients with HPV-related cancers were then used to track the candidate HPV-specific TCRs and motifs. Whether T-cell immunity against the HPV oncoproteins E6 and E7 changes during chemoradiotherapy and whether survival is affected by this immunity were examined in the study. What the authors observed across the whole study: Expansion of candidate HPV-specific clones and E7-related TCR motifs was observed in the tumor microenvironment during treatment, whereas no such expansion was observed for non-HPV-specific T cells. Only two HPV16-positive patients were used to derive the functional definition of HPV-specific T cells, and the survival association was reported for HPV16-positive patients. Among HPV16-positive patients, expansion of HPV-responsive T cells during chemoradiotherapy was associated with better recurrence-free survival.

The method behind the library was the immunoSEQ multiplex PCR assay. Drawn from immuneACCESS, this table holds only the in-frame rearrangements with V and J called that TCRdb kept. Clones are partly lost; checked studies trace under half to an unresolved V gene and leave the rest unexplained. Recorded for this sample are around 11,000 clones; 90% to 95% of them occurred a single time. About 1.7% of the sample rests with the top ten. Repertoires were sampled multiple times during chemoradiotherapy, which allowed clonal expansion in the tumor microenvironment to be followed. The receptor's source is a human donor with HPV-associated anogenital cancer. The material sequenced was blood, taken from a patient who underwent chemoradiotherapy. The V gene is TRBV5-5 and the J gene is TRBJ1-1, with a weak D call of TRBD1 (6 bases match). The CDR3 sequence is CASLWRGAGANTEAFF. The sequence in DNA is TGTGCCAGCCTCTGGCGGGGGGCAGGGGCGAACACTGAAGCTTTCTTT.